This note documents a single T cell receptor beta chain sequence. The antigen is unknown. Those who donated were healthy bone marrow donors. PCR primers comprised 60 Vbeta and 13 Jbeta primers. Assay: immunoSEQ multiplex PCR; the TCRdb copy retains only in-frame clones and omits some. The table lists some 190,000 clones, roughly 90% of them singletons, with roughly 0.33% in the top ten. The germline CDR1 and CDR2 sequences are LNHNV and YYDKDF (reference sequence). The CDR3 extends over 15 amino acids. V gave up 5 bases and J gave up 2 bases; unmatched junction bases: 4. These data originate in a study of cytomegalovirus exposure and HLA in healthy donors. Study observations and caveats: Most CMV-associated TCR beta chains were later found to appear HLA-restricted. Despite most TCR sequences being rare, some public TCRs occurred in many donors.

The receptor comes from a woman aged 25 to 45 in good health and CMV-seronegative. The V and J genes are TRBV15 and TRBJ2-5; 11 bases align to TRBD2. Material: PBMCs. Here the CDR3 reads CATSWGLAEQETQYF. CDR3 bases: TGTGCCACCAGCTGGGGACTAGCGGAGCAAGAGACCCAGTACTTC.